This T cell receptor beta chain was retrieved from a study of blood T cell repertoires in COVID-19. Study as a whole: Researchers got acute and convalescent COVID-19 samples from the United States, Italy and Spain. Sample material is recorded as cDNA or gDNA derived from T cells, B-cell-depleted T cells, or PBMCs.

From germline, CDR1 is SGHAT and CDR2 FQNNGV. V was cut by 2 bases and J by 8 bases, with 20 bases left in between. The CDR3 consists of 16 residues. As processed by the authors: Reference gene primers were amplified, and this amplification served to estimate nucleated cell counts. Sequencing used immunoSEQ multiplex PCR; TCRdb keeps in-frame clones, though not all of them. The V and J calls and clone size were taken over from that table, and D and trimming were inferred from the DNA. The data show tens of thousands of clones, with 86% seen just once and approximately 20% held by the top ten. The sample taken for sequencing was peripheral blood. This chain joins TRBV11-2 and TRBJ2-3; D is perhaps TRBD2 (5 bases). This receptor was identified in a man aged 45-65 years in a cohort sampled during active COVID-19. The CDR3 here is CASSLRPDSPWGTQYF. CDR3 coding DNA: TGTGCCAGCAGCTTAAGGCCGGACTCACCATGGGGTACGCAGTATTTT.